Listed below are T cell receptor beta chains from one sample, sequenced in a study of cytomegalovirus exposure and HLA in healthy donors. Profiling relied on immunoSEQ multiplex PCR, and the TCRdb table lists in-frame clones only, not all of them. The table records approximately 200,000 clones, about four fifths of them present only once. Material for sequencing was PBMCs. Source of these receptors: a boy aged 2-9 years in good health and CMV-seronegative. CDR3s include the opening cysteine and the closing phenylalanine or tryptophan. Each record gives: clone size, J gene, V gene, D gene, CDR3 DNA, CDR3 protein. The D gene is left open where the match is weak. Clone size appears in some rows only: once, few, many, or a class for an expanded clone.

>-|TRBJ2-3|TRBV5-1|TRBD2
TGCGCCAGCAGCGGAAGCGGGGGGGCGGATACGCAGTATTTT
CASSGSGGADTQYF
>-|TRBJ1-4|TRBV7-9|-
TGTGCCAGCAGCTTAAGACAGTCCCTGTCGGCTAATGAAAAACTGTTTTTT
CASSLRQSLSANEKLFF
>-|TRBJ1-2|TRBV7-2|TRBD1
TGTGCCAGCACCGACCCCCAGGGGGCGCGCGGCTACACCTTC
CASTDPQGARGYTF
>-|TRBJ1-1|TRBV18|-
TGTGCCAGCTCACCCACTATGGACTTTACAGGGACTGAAGCTTTCTTT
CASSPTMDFTGTEAFF
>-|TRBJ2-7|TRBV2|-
TGTGCCAGCAGTGAGTCGGGGAGGTACGAGCAGTACTTC
CASSESGRYEQYF
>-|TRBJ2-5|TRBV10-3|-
TGTGCCACCGGGACCCAGTACTTC
CATGTQYF
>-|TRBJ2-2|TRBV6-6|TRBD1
TGTGCCAGCAGTGAGGGACAGGTGAACACCGGGGAGCTGTTTTTT
CASSEGQVNTGELFF
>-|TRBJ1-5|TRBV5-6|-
TGTGCCAGCAGCCACGGACAAACAAAACTCAGCAATCAGCCCCAGCATTTT
CASSHGQTKLSNQPQHF
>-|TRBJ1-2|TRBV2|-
TGTGCCAGCAGTGAAGGTTATCGGTGGGGCAAGGTTAACTATGGCTACACCTTC
CASSEGYRWGKVNYGYTF
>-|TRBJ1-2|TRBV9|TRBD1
TGTGCCAGCAGCGCTAGGACAGGGGGAGGTAACTATGGCTACACCTTC
CASSARTGGGNYGYTF
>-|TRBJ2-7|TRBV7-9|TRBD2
TGTGCCAGCAGCCCCGGACTAGCGGGGGGTTTAAGCTCCTACGAGCAGTACTTC
CASSPGLAGGLSSYEQYF
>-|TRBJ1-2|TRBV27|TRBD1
TGTGCCAGCAGATCATCCGGGACAGGGGGCTTTGACACCTTC
CASRSSGTGGFDTF
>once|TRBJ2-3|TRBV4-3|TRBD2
TGCGCCAGCAGGACTAGCGGGGAGATCACAGATACGCAGTATTTT
CASRTSGEITDTQYF
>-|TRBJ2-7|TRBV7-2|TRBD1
TGTGCCAGCAGTTATGGGACAGGGGGCTACGAGCAGTACTTC
CASSYGTGGYEQYF
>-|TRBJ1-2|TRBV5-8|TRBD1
TGTGCCAGCAGCCCTGGGACAGGGATCTATGGCTACACCTTC
CASSPGTGIYGYTF
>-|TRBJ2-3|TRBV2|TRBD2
TGTGCCAGCAGACTAGCGGAGGTCACAGATACGCAGTATTTT
CASRLAEVTDTQYF
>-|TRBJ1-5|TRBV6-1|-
TGTGCCAGCAGTGAGGCAATTTATAGCAATCAGCCCCAGCATTTT
CASSEAIYSNQPQHF